This T cell receptor (beta chain) was retrieved from a study of blood T cell repertoires in COVID-19. Overall study context: Spain, Italy and the United States supplied samples that represented acute and convalescent COVID-19. PBMCs, B-cell-depleted T cells, or T cells were the source of the cDNA or gDNA that made up the material.

Original analysis: Estimation of nucleated cell counts relied on the amplification of reference gene primers. Data came from immunoSEQ multiplex PCR; TCRdb stores just in-frame clones and leaves some out. That table furnishes V, J and clone size, whereas the DNA furnished D and trimming. The data contain about 250,000 clones, 70% to 90% of them singletons. CDR1 is KGHSH, CDR2 LQKENI, per germline. The CDR3 spans 14 residues. V trimming: 6 bases; J trimming: 3 bases; junction bases outside the gene matches: 4. The sample taken for sequencing was peripheral blood. This receptor was taken from a man older than 75 with acute or convalescent COVID-19. The V call is TRBV18, the J call TRBJ2-3; 9 nucleotides match TRBD2. The CDR3 loop is CASSWTSETDTQYF. Here the CDR3 DNA reads TGTGCCAGCTCGTGGACTAGCGAGACAGATACGCAGTATTTT.